This T cell receptor (beta chain) was identified during a study of T-cell reconstitution after alpha-beta-depleted transplantation in children (dated by TCRdb to 2016 to 2017). In the study overall: Using TCR repertoire profiling, the study quantitatively followed how T-cell immune reconstitution unfolded in children after TCRalphabeta/CD19-depleted allogeneic hematopoietic cell transplantation.

As regards this clonotype: It lacks a known antigen. Base qualities are not at hand, and no much larger clone is one base apart.

CDR1 MNHEY and CDR2 SVGEGT were looked up in the germline V gene. From the cysteine up to the phenylalanine, the CDR3 has a length of 15 residues. CDR3 DNA only is kept here, 45 bases in frame from base 1. Deletion took 2 bases off V and 7 bases off J, with a span of 14 bases between the germline ends. Library method: PCR. TCRdb lists the instrument as Illumina HiSeq 2500. TCR library preparation used molecular barcoding, with unique molecular identifiers applied to normalize quantification of the TCRbeta repertoire. In TCRdb, the public reads were trimmed at Q25 with fastp and aligned with MiXCR, with productive beta chains retained. Rows merge per CDR3 protein into single entries with the most common DNA and genes. This sample has a few hundred thousand distinct CDR3 sequences in its table, and approximately 11% of those were observed once. In total, the top ten clones hold about 5% of the sample.

The V gene is TRBV6-2 or TRBV6-3 and the J gene is TRBJ2-2; TRBD1 is a weak D gene call, 5 bases matching. This TCR came from a human donor who donated a stem cell graft to a child with acute myeloid leukemia. The sample was PBMCs from the stem cell graft donor, taken from the stem cell graft. The DNA is as follows: TGTGCCAGCAGTTACGAGGCCCCAGGGATCGGGGAGCTGTTTTTT. Translated, it reads CASSYEAPGIGELFF.